This TCR beta chain came from a study of cytomegalovirus exposure and HLA in healthy donors. Whole-study results and caveats: Differences between HLA loci emerged in a later analysis of TCR association rates, with DRB1 most and HLA-C fewest.

The PCR used 60 Vbeta and 13 Jbeta primers. The method was immunoSEQ multiplex PCR; TCRdb's version includes in-frame clones alone and lacks a portion of them. The top ten clones hold 12% of a sample with some 56,000 clones, around 50% of them seen once. CDR3 length equals 15 residues. Unmatched junction bases numbered 10, after V lost 4 bases and J lost 5 bases. The germline gives CDR1 MNHEY, CDR2 SMNVEV (reference sequence). Details on this clone: The antigen is not known.

The origin of this receptor is a human donor in good health. Material: PBMCs. The V gene is TRBV27, the J gene TRBJ1-1; 7 bases map to TRBD1. The CDR3 spells CASSSRSGGSTEAFF. The CDR3 coding sequence is TGTGCCAGCAGTTCCCGCTCAGGGGGGTCAACTGAAGCTTTCTTT.